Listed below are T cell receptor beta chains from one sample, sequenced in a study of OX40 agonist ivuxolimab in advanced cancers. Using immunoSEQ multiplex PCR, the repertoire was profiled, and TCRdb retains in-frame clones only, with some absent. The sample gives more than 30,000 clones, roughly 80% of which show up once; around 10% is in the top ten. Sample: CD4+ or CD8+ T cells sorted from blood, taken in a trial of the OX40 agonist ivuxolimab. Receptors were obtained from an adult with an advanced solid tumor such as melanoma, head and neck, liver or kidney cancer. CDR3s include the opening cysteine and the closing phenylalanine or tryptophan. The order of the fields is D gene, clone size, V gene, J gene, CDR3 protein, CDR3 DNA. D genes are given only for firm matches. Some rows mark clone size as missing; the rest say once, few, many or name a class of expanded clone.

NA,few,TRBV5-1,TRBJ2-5,CASSLDSWGPQETQYF,TGCGCCAGCAGCTTGGATTCCTGGGGGCCCCAAGAGACCCAGTACTTC
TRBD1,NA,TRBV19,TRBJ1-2,CASSRGQSGYTF,TGTGCCAGTAGTAGGGGACAGAGCGGCTACACCTTC
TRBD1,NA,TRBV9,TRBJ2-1,CASSPRQGYNEQFF,TGTGCCAGCAGCCCCAGACAGGGTTACAATGAGCAGTTCTTC
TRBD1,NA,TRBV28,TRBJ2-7,CASSLQTGGYEQYF,TGTGCCAGCAGCCTACAGACAGGGGGCTACGAGCAGTACTTC
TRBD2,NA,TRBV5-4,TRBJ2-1,CASSLLAGGRNEQFF,TGTGCCAGCAGCCTCCTAGCGGGGGGGCGCAATGAGCAGTTCTTC
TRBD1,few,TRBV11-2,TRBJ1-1,CASSFTLTGGFGEAFF,TGTGCCAGCAGCTTTACACTGACAGGGGGCTTCGGTGAAGCTTTCTTT
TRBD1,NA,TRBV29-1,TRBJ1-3,CSVTGTGKSSGNTIYF,TGCAGCGTAACCGGGACAGGCAAAAGCTCTGGAAACACCATATATTTT
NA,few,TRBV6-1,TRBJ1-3,CASSEARLVSGNTIYF,TGTGCCAGCAGTGAAGCGAGACTCGTCTCTGGAAACACCATATATTTT
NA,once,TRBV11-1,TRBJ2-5,CASSLTGLLGETQYF,TGTGCCAGCAGCCTTACAGGGCTTTTGGGAGAGACCCAGTACTTC
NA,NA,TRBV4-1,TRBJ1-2,CASSRPRGDYGYTF,TGCGCCAGCAGCCGGCCCCGAGGGGACTATGGCTACACCTTC
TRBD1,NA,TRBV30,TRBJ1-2,CAWKFQGAWGGYTF,TGTGCCTGGAAATTCCAGGGGGCTTGGGGTGGCTACACCTTC
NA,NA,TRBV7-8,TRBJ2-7,CASSFTGQRNEQYF,TGTGCCAGCAGTTTTACGGGACAAAGGAACGAGCAGTACTTC
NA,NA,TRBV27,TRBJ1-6,CASSLPDRTGGSPLHF,TGTGCCAGCAGTTTACCCGACAGGACCGGGGGATCACCCCTCCACTTT
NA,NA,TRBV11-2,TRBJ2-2,CASSLGISGELFF,TGTGCCAGCAGCTTAGGCATCTCCGGGGAGCTGTTTTTT
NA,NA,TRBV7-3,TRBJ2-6,CASSLRDALSGANVLTF,TGTGCCAGCAGCCTCCGGGACGCCCTCTCTGGGGCCAACGTCCTGACTTTC
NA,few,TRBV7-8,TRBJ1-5,CASSIDSNQPQHF,TGTGCCAGCAGCATAGATAGCAATCAGCCCCAGCATTTT
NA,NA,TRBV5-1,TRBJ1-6,CASSWGASGGSYNSPLHF,TGCGCCAGCAGCTGGGGGGCCTCCGGGGGATCCTATAATTCACCCCTCCACTTT
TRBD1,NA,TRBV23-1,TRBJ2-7,CASSHLAGGNYEQYF,TGCGCCAGCAGTCATTTGGCAGGGGGAAATTACGAGCAGTACTTC
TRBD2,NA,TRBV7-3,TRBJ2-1,CASSRTSGGAEVEQFF,TGTGCCAGCAGCCGGACTAGCGGGGGGGCCGAGGTTGAGCAGTTCTTC
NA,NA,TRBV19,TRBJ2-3,CASSKTSFLADTQYF,TGTGCCAGTAGTAAAACTAGTTTTCTCGCAGATACGCAGTATTTT
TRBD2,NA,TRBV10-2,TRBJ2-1,CASSFSGGYNEQFF,TGCGCCAGCAGCTTCTCGGGGGGGTACAATGAGCAGTTCTTC
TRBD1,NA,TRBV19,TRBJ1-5,CASSIGQGSNQPQHF,TGTGCCAGTAGTATTGGACAGGGTAGCAATCAGCCCCAGCATTTT
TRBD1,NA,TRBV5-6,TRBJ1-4,CASSPQGAREKLFF,TGTGCCAGCAGCCCACAGGGGGCGAGGGAAAAACTGTTTTTT
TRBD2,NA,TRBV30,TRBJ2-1,CAWSVLTSGGGQFF,TGTGCCTGGAGTGTACTGACTAGCGGGGGAGGGCAGTTCTTC
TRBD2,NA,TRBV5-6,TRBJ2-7,CASSQPGGLAGQYF,TGTGCCAGCAGCCAACCGGGAGGACTAGCCGGGCAGTACTTC
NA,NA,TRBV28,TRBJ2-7,CASSWEKRSYF,TGTGCCAGCAGTTGGGAGAAGAGATCCTACTTC
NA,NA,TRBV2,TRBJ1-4,CASSEEGQSLFF,TGTGCCAGCAGTGAAGAGGGGCAATCACTGTTTTTT
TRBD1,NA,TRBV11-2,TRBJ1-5,CASSSLQGAIGQPQHF,TGTGCCAGCAGCTCACTGCAGGGGGCGATTGGACAGCCCCAGCATTTT
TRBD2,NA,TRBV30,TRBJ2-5,CAWSDLLGGQETQYF,TGTGCCTGGAGTGATCTCCTCGGGGGGCAAGAGACCCAGTACTTC
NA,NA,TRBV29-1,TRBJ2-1,CSVEGSGQFF,TGCAGCGTTGAAGGGAGTGGGCAGTTCTTC
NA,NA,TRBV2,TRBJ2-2,CASMSQLNTGELFF,TGTGCCAGCATGTCCCAGTTGAACACCGGGGAGCTGTTTTTT
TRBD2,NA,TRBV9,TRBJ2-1,CASSVVGGGTYNEQFF,TGTGCCAGCAGCGTAGTGGGCGGGGGGACCTACAATGAGCAGTTCTTC
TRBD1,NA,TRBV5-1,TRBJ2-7,CASSLGGQVNEQYF,TGCGCCAGCAGCTTGGGGGGACAGGTGAACGAGCAGTACTTC
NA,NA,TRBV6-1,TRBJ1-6,CASSVFLVLEGSPLHF,TGTGCCAGCAGTGTCTTTTTGGTTCTAGAGGGATCACCCCTCCACTTT
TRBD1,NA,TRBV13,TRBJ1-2,CASSLGPTGGSGYTF,TGTGCCAGCAGCTTGGGGCCTACAGGGGGCAGTGGCTACACCTTC
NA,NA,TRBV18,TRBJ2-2,CASSPQDSLVGELFF,TGTGCCAGCTCACCTCAAGACAGTCTCGTCGGGGAGCTGTTTTTT
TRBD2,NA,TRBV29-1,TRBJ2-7,CSVQRGASGEQYF,TGCAGCGTTCAGCGGGGGGCCTCTGGCGAGCAGTACTTC
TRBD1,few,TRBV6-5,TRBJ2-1,CASTSGQGEFF,TGTGCCAGCACCTCAGGACAGGGAGAGTTCTTC
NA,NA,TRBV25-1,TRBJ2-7,CASKGYEQYF,TGTGCCAGCAAGGGCTACGAGCAGTACTTC
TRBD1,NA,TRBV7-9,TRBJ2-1,CASSLAGRTGGFEQFF,TGTGCCAGCAGCTTAGCGGGCAGGACAGGGGGCTTTGAGCAGTTCTTC
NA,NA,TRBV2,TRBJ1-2,CASKAVGDANYGYTF,TGTGCCAGCAAGGCTGTCGGGGATGCTAACTATGGCTACACCTTC
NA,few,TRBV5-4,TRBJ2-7,CASSLKENPYEQYF,TGTGCCAGCAGCTTGAAGGAAAACCCCTACGAGCAGTACTTC
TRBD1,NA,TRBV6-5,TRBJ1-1,CASIPPTGGATEAFF,TGTGCCAGCATCCCACCTACAGGGGGCGCGACTGAAGCTTTCTTT
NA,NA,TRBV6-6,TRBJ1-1,CASSYSRDEAFF,TGTGCCAGCAGTTACTCAAGGGACGAAGCTTTCTTT
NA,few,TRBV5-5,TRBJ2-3,CASSLYGEGTDTQYF,TGTGCCAGCAGCTTGTATGGGGAGGGCACAGATACGCAGTATTTT
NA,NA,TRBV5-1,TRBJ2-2,CASSIRNRNTGELFF,TGCGCCAGCAGCATAAGGAATCGTAACACCGGGGAGCTGTTTTTT
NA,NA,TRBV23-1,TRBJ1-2,CASSQSNDNYGYTF,TGCGCCAGCAGTCAATCAAACGATAACTATGGCTACACCTTC
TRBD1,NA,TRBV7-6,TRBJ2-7,CASSQPGQDYEQYF,TGTGCCAGCAGCCAACCGGGACAGGACTACGAGCAGTACTTC
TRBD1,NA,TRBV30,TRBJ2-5,CAWSSGTGVPETQYF,TGTGCCTGGAGTTCAGGGACAGGGGTTCCTGAGACCCAGTACTTC